This T cell receptor (beta chain) was recovered during a study of tumor and adjacent non-tumor tissue in lung cancer. Three rounds of nested PCR, following a modified ARM-PCR protocol, produced the TCRbeta library. Each CDR3 protein gets one entry after TCRdb re-called the multiplex PCR reads with MiXCR. The table lists under 80,000 distinct CDR3 sequences, more than 65% of them singletons. Trimming cost V 6 bases and J 11 bases, with 19 bases left between them. The germline V gene has CDR1 SGHAT and CDR2 FQNNGV. The CDR3 is 13 residues long. Of note for this clonotype: The CDR3 ends on some other residue instead of the conserved phenylalanine or tryptophan, so this is likely a read error.

This sample's RNA came from whole unsorted tissue. More than 3 cm separated this lung sample from the edge of the tumor. The chain has TRBV11-2 and TRBJ1-2; maybe TRBD1 (5 bases). The sequenced sample consisted of distant non-tumor lung tissue. This sequence was found in a man aged 60 to 69 with non-small cell lung cancer. CDR3 coding DNA: TGTGCCAGCAGTCCCGGGGGAGCACGCGGTTACACCTCC. This translates into CASSPGGARGYTS.